The clone carrying this TCR beta chain came up a few times. This record comes from a study of beta chain features in type 1 diabetes. Study overall: All samples combined gave around 98,000,000 sorted cells for examination.

The CDR3 length is 14 residues. Germline-derived CDR1 and CDR2 are SGHTA and FQGNSA. V gave up 4 bases and J gave up 0 bases, with 8 bases separating them. The entirety of the isolated RNA underwent reverse transcription, so expressed TCRB transcripts were sequenced. An average of approximately 4 million reads was obtained for naive, central memory and regulatory T cell samples. Using immunoSEQ multiplex PCR, the repertoire was profiled, and TCRdb retains in-frame clones only, with some absent. The data contain a few hundred thousand clones, more than 9.5% of them singletons. CD45RO/CCR7/CD25/CD127/CD95/CD27 sorting isolated CD4+ naive, central memory, regulatory and stem cell-like memory cells. Sorted populations were all over 98% pure.

This receptor was taken from a woman aged 25 to 39 in good health. Sequencing was done on a sample of naive CD4+ T cells from blood. The chain recombines TRBV7-2 with TRBJ2-3; D is undetermined. Written as DNA, the CDR3 is TGTGCCAGCAGCTCAACAGTGAGCACAGATACGCAGTATTTT. It is translated as CASSSTVSTDTQYF.